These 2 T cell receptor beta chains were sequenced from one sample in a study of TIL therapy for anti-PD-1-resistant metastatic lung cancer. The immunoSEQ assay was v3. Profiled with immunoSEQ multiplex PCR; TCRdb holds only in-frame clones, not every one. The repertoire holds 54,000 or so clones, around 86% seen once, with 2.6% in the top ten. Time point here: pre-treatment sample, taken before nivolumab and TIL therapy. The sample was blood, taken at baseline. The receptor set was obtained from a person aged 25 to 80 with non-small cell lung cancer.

The CDR3 DNA reads TGTGCCAGCAGTTTTACATCCCGGCAGGGGGGAGGCATTCAGTACTTC. This gives the protein CASSFTSRQGGGIQYF. The J gene is TRBJ2-4, the V gene TRBV28, with D perhaps TRBD1 (7 bases). Germline values: CDR1 MDHEN, CDR2 SYDVKM. The CDR3 length is 16 residues. V lost 3 bases, J lost 9 bases, and 21 bases lay in between.

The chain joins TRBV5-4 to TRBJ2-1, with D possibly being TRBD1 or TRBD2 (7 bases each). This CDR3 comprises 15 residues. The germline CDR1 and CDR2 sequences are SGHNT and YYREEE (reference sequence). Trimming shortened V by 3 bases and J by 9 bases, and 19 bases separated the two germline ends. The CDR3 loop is CASSSPQGRGSEQFF. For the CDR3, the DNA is TGTGCCAGCAGCTCACCACAGGGGCGGGGGAGTGAGCAGTTCTTC.